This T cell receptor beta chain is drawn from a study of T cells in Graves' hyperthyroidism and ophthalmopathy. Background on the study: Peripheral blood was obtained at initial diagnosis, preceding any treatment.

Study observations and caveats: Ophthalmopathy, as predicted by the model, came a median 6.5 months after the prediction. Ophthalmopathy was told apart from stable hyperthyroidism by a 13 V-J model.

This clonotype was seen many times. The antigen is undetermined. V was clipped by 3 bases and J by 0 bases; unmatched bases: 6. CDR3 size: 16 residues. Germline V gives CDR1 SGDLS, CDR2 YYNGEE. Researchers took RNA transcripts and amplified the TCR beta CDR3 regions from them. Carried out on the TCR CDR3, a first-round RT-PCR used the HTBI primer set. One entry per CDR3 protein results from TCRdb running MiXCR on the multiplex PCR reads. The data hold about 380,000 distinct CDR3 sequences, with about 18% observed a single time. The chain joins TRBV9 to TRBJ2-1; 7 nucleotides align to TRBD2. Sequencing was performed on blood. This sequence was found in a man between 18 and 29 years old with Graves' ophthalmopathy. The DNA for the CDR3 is TGTGCCAGCAGCGCCCTAGCGGCAGACTCCTACAATGAGCAGTTCTTC. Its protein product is CASSALAADSYNEQFF.